Shown below are 13 T cell receptor beta chains from a single sample sequenced in a study of sequential checkpoint blockade in melanoma. Clones were sequenced by immunoSEQ multiplex PCR, and TCRdb holds only the in-frame ones, with some missing. The sample gives roughly 3,000 clones, around a sixth of which show up once; just over 14% is in the top ten. Treatment defined: randomized to nivolumab then ipilimumab (arm A) or the reverse (arm B). The input for sequencing was tumor tissue (inferred from file names), taken from a patient given nivolumab and ipilimumab in sequence. The source of these receptors is a human donor with melanoma.

Only a few counts were recorded for this clone. The V and J genes are TRBV11-3 and TRBJ2-1; D uncertain. V was shortened by 0 bases and J by 1 base, with 4 bases between the two germline ends. CDR3 length: 14 amino acids. Germline V lookup: CDR1 SGHNT, CDR2 YENEEA. The CDR3 DNA is TGTGCCAGCAGCTTAGAGGAGTCCTACAATGAGCAGTTCTTC. It encodes CASSLEESYNEQFF.

J is TRBJ2-7 and V is TRBV6-8; D is perhaps TRBD2 (6 bases). The germline CDR1 and CDR2 sequences are MNHGY and SAAAGT. Deletions cut 10 bases from V and 6 bases from J, with 31 bases between. The CDR3 is 17 amino acids. This CDR3 is CAIGRAGFEPPLTEQYF. The CDR3 nucleotides are TGTGCCATCGGGAGAGCAGGATTTGAACCGCCACTAACCGAGCAGTACTTC.

The table lists this clone with a few counts. The chain uses TRBV19 and TRBJ2-1; TRBD1 aligns across 9 bases. CDR3 length equals 15 residues. The V gene end was trimmed by 3 bases and the J gene end by 1 base; junction bases not matched to a gene: 1. CDR1 LNHDA and CDR2 SQIVND come from the germline V gene (reference sequence). The CDR3 DNA reads as TGTGCCAGTAGTATCGGGACAGGGTCCTACAATGAGCAGTTCTTC. Residues: CASSIGTGSYNEQFF.

This clone was found many times. The V call is TRBV11-3, the J call TRBJ2-7, with 8 bases identical to TRBD2. Trimming at V came to 6 bases and at J to 7 bases, leaving 14 bases not matched to a gene. Germline lookup yields CDR1 SGHNT and CDR2 YENEEA. The CDR3 spans 15 residues. DNA of the CDR3: TGTGCCAGCAGAAATATAGCGGGACCTTTAGAGGAGCAGTACTTC. It codes for CASRNIAGPLEEQYF.

This clone was observed at least ten times. V is TRBV11-3 and J is TRBJ2-5; the D gene could be TRBD1 or TRBD2 (5 bases each). Trimming took 7 bases from V and 5 from J, leaving 23 bases between them. Germline V gene data show CDR1 as SGHNT and CDR2 as YENEEA. The CDR3 is 16 amino acids. The CDR3 region has the DNA TGTGCCAGCAAAAAATCAGGAGCTGGGGGTTTTGAGACCCAGTACTTC. Its translation: CASKKSGAGGFETQYF.

This clone showed up many times. The DNA for the CDR3 is TGTGCCAGCAGCTTACGCGGGGATGTCCTCTATGAGCAGTTCTTC. Translation: CASSLRGDVLYEQFF. V is TRBV11-3 and J is TRBJ2-1; the D gene is possibly TRBD2 (6 bases). Trimming shortened V by 2 bases and J by 8 bases, and 16 bases separated the two germline ends. The CDR3 extends over 15 amino acids. CDR1 SGHNT and CDR2 YENEEA come from the germline V gene.

J is TRBJ1-3 and V is TRBV15; the D gene is possibly TRBD1 (5 bases). The CDR3 runs 16 residues. Germline V lookup: CDR1 LNHNV, CDR2 YYDKDF (reference sequence). V gave up 0 bases and J gave up 2 bases, with 11 bases separating them. In DNA form, the CDR3 reads TGTGCCACCAGCAGAGATCGAGGGGTCACTGGAAACACCATATATTTT. It is translated as CATSRDRGVTGNTIYF.

Notes on this clone: The sample has other DNA sequences that encode this CDR3 too. The chain uses TRBV19 and TRBJ2-7; D may be TRBD1 (6 bases). The CDR3 sequence is 13 residues long. V lost 2 bases and J lost 4, with 9 bases in between. Germline V gene sequence: CDR1 LNHDA, CDR2 SQIVND (reference sequence). CDR3 coding DNA: TGTGCCAGTAGTATACAGGGGCGATACGAGCAGTACTTC. Protein sequence: CASSIQGRYEQYF.

This clone was detected only a few times. The V gene is TRBV23-1, the J gene TRBJ2-1; 7 bases align to TRBD1. TRBV23-1 is an ORF; its function is uncertain. The trim removed 6 bases at V and 5 bases at J, leaving 10 bases unmatched. The CDR3 consists of 15 residues. The CDR3 region has the DNA TGCGCCAGCAGCCAAGAAAGACAGGGCCACAATGAGCAGTTCTTC. Translated, it gives CASSQERQGHNEQFF.

This clone was found a few times. The chain's CDR3 is CATWWAGGLGEQYF. CDR3 nucleotides: TGTGCCACCTGGTGGGCAGGGGGTTTGGGCGAGCAGTACTTC. J is TRBJ2-7 and V is TRBV6-8; 7 positions match TRBD1. CDR3 size: 14 residues. Germline V gives CDR1 MNHGY, CDR2 SAAAGT. The V and J ends lost 10 bases and 6 bases, in that order; junction bases with no gene match: 15.

This clone ranks as medium-sized. This sequence joins TRBV11-3 and TRBJ1-4, with 8 bases lining up with TRBD1. This CDR3 region has 14 residues. With V trimmed by 4 bases and J by 5 bases, 3 bases remained unmatched. Germline V gene sequence: CDR1 SGHNT, CDR2 YENEEA. CDR3 coding DNA: TGTGCCAGCAGCTCAGGGGGCGGGAATGAAAAACTGTTTTTT. Translated, it gives CASSSGGGNEKLFF.

There are a few counts of this clone. The chain carries TRBV11-3 and TRBJ2-1; 13 bases are shared with TRBD2. Unmatched junction bases numbered 12, after V lost 6 bases and J lost 10 bases. Germline V gene sequence: CDR1 SGHNT, CDR2 YENEEA. The CDR3 extends over 16 amino acids. The CDR3 nucleotides read TGTGCCAGCAGTTCCGGACTAGCGGGAGAGGGCCGCGAGCAGTTCTTC. It codes for CASSSGLAGEGREQFF. Supplemented by reference TRBV11-3 and TRBJ2-1, the full variable domain reads EAGVVQSPRYKIIEKKQPVAFWCNPISGHNTLYWYLQNLGQGPELLIRYENEEAVDDSQLPKDRFSAERLKGVDSTLKIQPAELGDSAVYLCASSSGLAGEGREQFFGPGTRLTVL.

This clone came up many times. CDR3 nucleotides: TGTGCCAGCGCTACGCGGGGAGGGAACACAGATACGCAGTATTTT. Protein product: CASATRGGNTDTQYF. This chain links TRBV11-3 with TRBJ2-3; 7 bases map to TRBD2. Per the germline V gene, CDR1 is SGHNT and CDR2 is YENEEA. The ends lost 8 bases at V and 2 bases at J; junction bases unmatched: 10. This CDR3 is 15 amino acids long. The full variable domain, completed using reference TRBV11-3 and TRBJ2-3, is EAGVVQSPRYKIIEKKQPVAFWCNPISGHNTLYWYLQNLGQGPELLIRYENEEAVDDSQLPKDRFSAERLKGVDSTLKIQPAELGDSAVYLCASATRGGNTDTQYFGPGTRLTVL.